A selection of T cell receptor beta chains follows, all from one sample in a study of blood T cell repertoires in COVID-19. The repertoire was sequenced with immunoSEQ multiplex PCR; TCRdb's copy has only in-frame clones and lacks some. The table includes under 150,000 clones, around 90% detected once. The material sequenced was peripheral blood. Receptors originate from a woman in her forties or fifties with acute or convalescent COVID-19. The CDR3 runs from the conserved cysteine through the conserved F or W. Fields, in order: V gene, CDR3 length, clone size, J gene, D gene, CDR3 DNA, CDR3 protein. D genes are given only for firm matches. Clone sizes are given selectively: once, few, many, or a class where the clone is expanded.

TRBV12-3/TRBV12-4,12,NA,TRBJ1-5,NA,TGTGCCAGCAGTTCTCGGGATCAGCCCCAGCATTTT,CASSSRDQPQHF
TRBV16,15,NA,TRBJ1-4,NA,TGTGCCAGCAGCCCGTCCAGGGGCCGAAATGAAAAACTGTTTTTT,CASSPSRGRNEKLFF
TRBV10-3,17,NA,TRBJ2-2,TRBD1,TGTGCCATCAGTGAGTTTTCCGGGACAGGGGGCCTTCGGGAGCTGTTTTTT,CAISEFSGTGGLRELFF
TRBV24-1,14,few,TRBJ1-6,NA,TGTGCCACCAGTGACGTTACAGTTAATTCACCCCTCCACTTT,CATSDVTVNSPLHF
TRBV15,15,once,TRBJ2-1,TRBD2,TGTGCCACCAGCAGAGAGCGGGGGGGAACAAATGAGCAGTTCTTC,CATSRERGGTNEQFF
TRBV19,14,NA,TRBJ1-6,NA,TGTGCCAGTAGTATTAGCGGGAGGAATTCACCCCTCCACTTT,CASSISGRNSPLHF
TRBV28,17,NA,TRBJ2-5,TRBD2,TGTGCCAGCAGTTTCGCCCGGGAGCGGGAGTACCAAGAGACCCAGTACTTC,CASSFAREREYQETQYF
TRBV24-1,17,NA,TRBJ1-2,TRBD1,TGTGCCACCAGTGATCCTCCAGGACAGGGGACCTTTAATGGCTACACCTTC,CATSDPPGQGTFNGYTF
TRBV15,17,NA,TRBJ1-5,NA,TGTGCCACCAGCAGAGAGGTCACGGCGGAGGGGAATCAGCCCCAGCATTTT,CATSREVTAEGNQPQHF
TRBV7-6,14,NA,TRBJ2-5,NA,TGTGCCAGCAGTAAGACAGAGTCTCAAGAGACCCAGTACTTC,CASSKTESQETQYF
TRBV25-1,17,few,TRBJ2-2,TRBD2,TGTGCCAGCAGTCGGAGACTAGCGGGAGGTAGCACCGGGGAGCTGTTTTTT,CASSRRLAGGSTGELFF
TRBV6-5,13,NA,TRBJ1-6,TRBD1,TGTGCCAGCATCCAGGGGGGTAATTCACCCCTCCACTTT,CASIQGGNSPLHF
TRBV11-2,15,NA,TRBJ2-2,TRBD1,TGTGCCAGCAGCCCAGGGACAGGGGACACCGGGGAGCTGTTTTTT,CASSPGTGDTGELFF
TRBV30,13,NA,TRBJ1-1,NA,TGTGCCTGGAGGGTGGGAAGGGGGTCGGAAGCTTTCTTT,CAWRVGRGSEAFF
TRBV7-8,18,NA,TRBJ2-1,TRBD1,TGTGCCAGCAGCTTAAGGTTTGGGTTGACAGGGGAGAACAATGAGCAGTTCTTC,CASSLRFGLTGENNEQFF
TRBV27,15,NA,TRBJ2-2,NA,TGTGCCAGCAGTTTATACGGCAGGGGTACCGGGGAGCTGTTTTTT,CASSLYGRGTGELFF
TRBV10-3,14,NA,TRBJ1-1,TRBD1,TGTGCCATCACCAATAGGGGACAGACCACTGAAGCTTTCTTT,CAITNRGQTTEAFF
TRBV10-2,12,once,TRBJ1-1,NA,TGCGCCAGCTACGAGAGGGGGATTAGAGCTTTCTTT,CASYERGIRAFF
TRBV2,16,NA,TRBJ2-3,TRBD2,TGTGCCAGCCAGGAACCTACTAGCGGTCCCACAGATACGCAGTATTTT,CASQEPTSGPTDTQYF
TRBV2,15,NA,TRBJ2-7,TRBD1,TGTGCCAGCAGTGAACAGGGGACAGGGGGCAGCGAGCAGTACTTC,CASSEQGTGGSEQYF
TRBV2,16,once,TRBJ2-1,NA,TGTGCCAGCAGTGAACGGGGTCCGCCCTTTTACAATGAGCAGTTCTTC,CASSERGPPFYNEQFF
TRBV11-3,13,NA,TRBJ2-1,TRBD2,TGTGCCAGCAGCGAGCGGGGCACCCATGAGCAGTTCTTC,CASSERGTHEQFF
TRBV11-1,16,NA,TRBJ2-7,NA,TGTGCCAGCAGCCCAAAAAGGTACCAGGGAACCTACGAGCAGTACTTC,CASSPKRYQGTYEQYF
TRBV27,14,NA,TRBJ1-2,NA,TGTGCCAGCAGTTTATCGAACGGGATCTGGGGCTACACCTTC,CASSLSNGIWGYTF
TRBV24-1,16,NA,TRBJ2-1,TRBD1,TGTGCCACCAGTGACGGGACAGGGGGCTCCTACAATGAGCAGTTCTTC,CATSDGTGGSYNEQFF
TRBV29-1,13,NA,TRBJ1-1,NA,TGCAGCGTTGACGGGGAAGCATGGACTGAAGCTTTCTTT,CSVDGEAWTEAFF
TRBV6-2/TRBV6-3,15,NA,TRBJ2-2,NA,TGTGCCAGCAGTTACAGGGGGAGGGACACCGGGGAGCTGTTTTTT,CASSYRGRDTGELFF
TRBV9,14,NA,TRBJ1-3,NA,TGTGCCAGCAGCGTAGAAGTAGCTGGAAACACCATATATTTT,CASSVEVAGNTIYF
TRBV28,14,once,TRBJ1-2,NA,TGTGCCAGCAGTTTAAGCCGGAGTAACTATGGCTACACCTTC,CASSLSRSNYGYTF
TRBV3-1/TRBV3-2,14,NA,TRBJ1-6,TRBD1,TGTGCCAGCAGCCCTGGACAGGAGAATTCACCCCTCCACTTT,CASSPGQENSPLHF
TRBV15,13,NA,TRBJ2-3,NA,TGTGCCACCAGCACCGTTTCCCCCCATACGCAGTATTTT,CATSTVSPHTQYF
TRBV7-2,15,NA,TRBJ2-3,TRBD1,TGTGCCAGCAGCCTCCGACAGGGACCCACAGATACGCAGTATTTT,CASSLRQGPTDTQYF
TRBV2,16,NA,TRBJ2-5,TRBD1,TGTGCCAGCACCCCGGGACAGGGAACAAACCAAGAGACCCAGTACTTC,CASTPGQGTNQETQYF
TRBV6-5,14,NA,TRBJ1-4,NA,TGTGCCAGCAGTACCAGTGTAACTAATGAAAAACTGTTTTTT,CASSTSVTNEKLFF
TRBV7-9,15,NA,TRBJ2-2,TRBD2,TGTGCCAGCAGCTTGAGCGGGGGCGCCACCGGGGAGCTGTTTTTT,CASSLSGGATGELFF
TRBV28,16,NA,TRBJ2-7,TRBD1,TGTGCCAGCAGTTCCCCGGGACAGGGGGGGTCCTACGAGCAGTACTTC,CASSSPGQGGSYEQYF
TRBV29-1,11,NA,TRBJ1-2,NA,TGCAGCGTTGACAGGGGCAGAGGCTACACCTTC,CSVDRGRGYTF
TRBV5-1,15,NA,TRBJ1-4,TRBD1,TGCGCCAGCAGAAGGCAGGGGGCAACTAATGAAAAACTGTTTTTT,CASRRQGATNEKLFF
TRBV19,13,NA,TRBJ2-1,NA,TGTGCCAGTAGTATAGGGATTGGAGGCGAGCAGTTCTTC,CASSIGIGGEQFF
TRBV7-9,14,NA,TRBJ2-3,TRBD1,TGTGCCAGCAGCGCGGACAGGGGGACAGATACGCAGTATTTT,CASSADRGTDTQYF
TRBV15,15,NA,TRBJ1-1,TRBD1,TGTGCCACCAGCAAAAGACAGGGGGCTGGCACTGAAGCTTTCTTT,CATSKRQGAGTEAFF
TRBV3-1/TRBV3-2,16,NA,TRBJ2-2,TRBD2,TGTGCCAGCAGCCTCCTAGCGGGGAGTATGGGTAGGGAGCTGTTTTTT,CASSLLAGSMGRELFF
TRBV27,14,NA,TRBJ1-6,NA,TGTGCCAGCCAGAGGGAACCTTATAATTCACCCCTCCACTTT,CASQREPYNSPLHF
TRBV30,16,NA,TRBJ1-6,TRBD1,TGTGCCTGGAGTGTAGAGAGGGGGACAGGTAATTCACCCCTCCACTTT,CAWSVERGTGNSPLHF